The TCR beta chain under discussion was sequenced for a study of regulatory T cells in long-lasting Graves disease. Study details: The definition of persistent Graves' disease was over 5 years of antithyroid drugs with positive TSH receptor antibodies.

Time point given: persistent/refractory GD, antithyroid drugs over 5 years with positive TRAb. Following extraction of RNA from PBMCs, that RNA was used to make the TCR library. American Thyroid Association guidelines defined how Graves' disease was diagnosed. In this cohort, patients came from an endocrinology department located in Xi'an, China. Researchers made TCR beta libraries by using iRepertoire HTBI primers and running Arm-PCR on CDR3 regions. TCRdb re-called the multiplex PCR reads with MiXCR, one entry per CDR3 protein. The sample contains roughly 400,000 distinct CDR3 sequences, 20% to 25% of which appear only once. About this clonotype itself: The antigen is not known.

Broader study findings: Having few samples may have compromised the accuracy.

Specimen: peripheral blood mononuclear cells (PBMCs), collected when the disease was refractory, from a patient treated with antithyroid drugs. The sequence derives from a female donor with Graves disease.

CDR3: CSARIGRGPVNTEAFF. CDR3 in DNA: TGCAGTGCTAGAATCGGAAGGGGACCGGTGAACACTGAAGCTTTCTTT. The chain carries TRBV20-1 and TRBJ1-1, with D perhaps TRBD1 (5 bases). Trimming stripped 2 bases from V and 0 bases from J, with 16 bases between. This CDR3 has 16 amino acids. Germline assignment: CDR1 DFQATT and CDR2 SNEGSKA (reference sequence).